This is a list of T cell receptor beta chains from one sample in a study of cytomegalovirus exposure and HLA in healthy donors. Assay used: immunoSEQ multiplex PCR; TCRdb lists only in-frame clones, some missing. The data hold around 190,000 clones, with about 86% observed a single time. Sequenced sample: PBMCs. All receptors come from a man aged 35-49 years in good health and CMV-seropositive. The CDR3 runs from the conserved cysteine through the conserved F or W. Each record gives: J gene, D gene, V gene, clone size, CDR3 DNA, CDR3 protein. The D gene is left open where the match is weak. Only some rows state a clone size, as once, few, many or a class for expanded clones.

J: TRBJ2-7
D: TRBD2
V: TRBV11-2
size: .
DNA: TGTGCCAGCAGCCCTGTAGCGGGAGGCTCCCCCCCGCCTTACGAGCAGTACTTC
CDR3: CASSPVAGGSPPPYEQYF

J: TRBJ2-5
D: .
V: TRBV6-5
size: .
DNA: TGTGCCAGCAGTTACTCCGGGACAACCGAGGAGACCCAGTACTTC
CDR3: CASSYSGTTEETQYF

J: TRBJ1-4
D: TRBD1
V: TRBV19
size: few
DNA: TGTGCCAGTACCCTTCGGGACAGGGAAAAACTGTTTTTT
CDR3: CASTLRDREKLFF

J: TRBJ1-2
D: .
V: TRBV11-2
size: .
DNA: TGTGCCAGCAGCTTAGATTCGGATGGCTACACCTTC
CDR3: CASSLDSDGYTF

J: TRBJ1-1
D: .
V: TRBV18
size: .
DNA: TGTGCCAGCTCTCCCGTTCGGGGGAACACTGAAGCTTTCTTT
CDR3: CASSPVRGNTEAFF

J: TRBJ1-5
D: .
V: TRBV7-9
size: .
DNA: TGTGCCAGCAGCCTGGGAGGGCCTCAGCCCCAGCATTTT
CDR3: CASSLGGPQPQHF

J: TRBJ2-2
D: TRBD2
V: TRBV10-1
size: .
DNA: TGCGCCAGCAGTGCGGGACTAGCGGGGCGTATTAACACCGGGGAGCTGTTTTTT
CDR3: CASSAGLAGRINTGELFF

J: TRBJ1-5
D: .
V: TRBV7-8
size: .
DNA: TGTGCCAGCAGCCCCGGGGGGGGCAATCAGCCCCAGCATTTT
CDR3: CASSPGGGNQPQHF

J: TRBJ2-5
D: TRBD2
V: TRBV5-4
size: .
DNA: TGTGCCAGCAGTTCAAGCGGGAGTGAGACCCAGTACTTC
CDR3: CASSSSGSETQYF

J: TRBJ2-1
D: TRBD2
V: TRBV7-2
size: .
DNA: TGTGCCAGCAGCTTAGCTGGCGGGAGCGGTGAGCAGTTCTTC
CDR3: CASSLAGGSGEQFF

J: TRBJ2-1
D: .
V: TRBV29-1
size: .
DNA: TGCAGCGCCGAAAGCTCTAGGCCCCGATACAATGAGCAGTTCTTC
CDR3: CSAESSRPRYNEQFF

J: TRBJ2-2
D: TRBD2
V: TRBV9
size: .
DNA: TGTGCCAGCAGCGTAGGCGGGAGGGCTACCGGGGAGCTGTTTTTT
CDR3: CASSVGGRATGELFF

J: TRBJ1-2
D: TRBD1
V: TRBV2
size: .
DNA: TGTGCCAGATCGACAGGGGCCTATGGCTACACCTTC
CDR3: CARSTGAYGYTF

J: TRBJ2-1
D: .
V: TRBV5-6
size: once
DNA: TGTGCCAGCAGTCAAGGACAGAGGAGGTTCAATGAGCAGTTCTTC
CDR3: CASSQGQRRFNEQFF

J: TRBJ2-1
D: TRBD2
V: TRBV11-3
size: .
DNA: TGTGCCAGCAGCCCAAGCGGGAGGGCAGGGGATGAGCAGTTCTTC
CDR3: CASSPSGRAGDEQFF

J: TRBJ1-5
D: .
V: TRBV28
size: .
DNA: TGTGCCAGCAACTTAATCAATCAGCCCCAGCATTTT
CDR3: CASNLINQPQHF

J: TRBJ2-7
D: .
V: TRBV29-1
size: .
DNA: TGCAGCGTTGAGTCCCTTAGCTCCTACGAGCAGTACTTC
CDR3: CSVESLSSYEQYF

J: TRBJ2-1
D: TRBD2
V: TRBV4-3
size: .
DNA: TGCGCCAGCAGCCGAAAGACTAGCGGGACTTACAATGAGCAGTTCTTC
CDR3: CASSRKTSGTYNEQFF

J: TRBJ2-2
D: .
V: TRBV10-3
size: .
DNA: TGTGCCATCAGTGAGTCGGGGGGATCGCCCGGGGAGCTGTTTTTT
CDR3: CAISESGGSPGELFF

J: TRBJ2-1
D: TRBD2
V: TRBV27
size: .
DNA: TGTGCCAGCCAAACATTGACTAGCGGGCAAGCCTACAATGAGCAGTTCTTC
CDR3: CASQTLTSGQAYNEQFF

J: TRBJ1-1
D: TRBD1
V: TRBV28
size: .
DNA: TGTGCCATTTCGGGACAGTTCAACACTGAAGCTTTCTTT
CDR3: CAISGQFNTEAFF

J: TRBJ2-1
D: .
V: TRBV5-5
size: .
DNA: TGTGCCAGCAGCTTCCAGGCGGACAGCTCCTACAATGAGCAGTTCTTC
CDR3: CASSFQADSSYNEQFF

J: TRBJ1-2
D: TRBD1
V: TRBV6-5
size: .
DNA: TGTGCCATCAGTGAGTCAGGGGGCGCCTTTGGCTACACCTTC
CDR3: CAISESGGAFGYTF

J: TRBJ2-1
D: TRBD1
V: TRBV6-5
size: .
DNA: TGTGCCAGCAGTCGGACGGGACAGGGGGGCAATGAGCAGTTCTTC
CDR3: CASSRTGQGGNEQFF

J: TRBJ2-1
D: .
V: TRBV7-2
size: .
DNA: TGTGCCAGCAGCTTCCAAAGACGTCAGGTTGGCAATGAGCAGTTCTTC
CDR3: CASSFQRRQVGNEQFF

J: TRBJ2-3
D: .
V: TRBV9
size: .
DNA: TGTGCCAGCAGCGTAGGGAGGACTCAAGCCTCCACAGATACGCAGTATTTT
CDR3: CASSVGRTQASTDTQYF

J: TRBJ2-1
D: .
V: TRBV6-5
size: .
DNA: TGTGCCAGTAAGGGGATCTCCTACAATGAGCAGTTCTTC
CDR3: CASKGISYNEQFF

J: TRBJ2-7
D: TRBD1
V: TRBV23-1
size: .
DNA: TGCGCCAGCAGTCAATCACAGGGGCGCTACGAGCAGTACTTC
CDR3: CASSQSQGRYEQYF

J: TRBJ2-3
D: TRBD2
V: TRBV7-2
size: .
DNA: TGTGCCAGCAGCTTAGCACTAGCGGGAGGGCAGTATTTT
CDR3: CASSLALAGGQYF

J: TRBJ2-3
D: .
V: TRBV6-6
size: .
DNA: TGTGCCAGCAGTTCGAGCACAGATACGCAGTATTTT
CDR3: CASSSSTDTQYF

J: TRBJ2-7
D: .
V: TRBV5-1
size: .
DNA: TGCGCCAGCACTTTGGGGGCAGGAGTGGCCGAGCAGTACTTC
CDR3: CASTLGAGVAEQYF

J: TRBJ1-5
D: TRBD1
V: TRBV5-8
size: .
DNA: TGTGCCAGCAGCTATCGGACAGGGGCGGAAAATCAGCCCCAGCATTTT
CDR3: CASSYRTGAENQPQHF

J: TRBJ1-2
D: TRBD1
V: TRBV6-5
size: .
DNA: TGTGCCAGCAGTTACCCACGGACAGGTGGCTATGGCTACACCTTC
CDR3: CASSYPRTGGYGYTF

J: TRBJ2-7
D: TRBD1
V: TRBV6-4
size: .
DNA: TGTGCCAGCAGTGACTCTCGGACAGGGAGGCCTTCCACCTACGAGCAGTACTTC
CDR3: CASSDSRTGRPSTYEQYF

J: TRBJ2-1
D: TRBD2
V: TRBV7-6
size: .
DNA: TGTGCCAGCAGCTTGCTAGCGGGAGTGGACAATGAGCAGTTCTTC
CDR3: CASSLLAGVDNEQFF

J: TRBJ2-5
D: TRBD1
V: TRBV7-2
size: .
DNA: TGTGCCAGCAGCTCCCAGGGGGTGCGGAGAGAGACCCAGTACTTC
CDR3: CASSSQGVRRETQYF

J: TRBJ2-5
D: TRBD1
V: TRBV7-9
size: once
DNA: TGTGCCAGCAGCCTCCCGGACAGGGTCCAAGAGACCCAGTACTTC
CDR3: CASSLPDRVQETQYF

J: TRBJ1-2
D: .
V: TRBV2
size: few
DNA: TGTGCCAGCAGTGAGGGGGGAGGATATGGCTACACCTTC
CDR3: CASSEGGGYGYTF

J: TRBJ2-7
D: TRBD2
V: TRBV5-4
size: .
DNA: TGTGCCAGCAGCTTGGGGACTAGCGGGATCTACGAGCAGTACTTC
CDR3: CASSLGTSGIYEQYF

J: TRBJ2-1
D: .
V: TRBV27
size: .
DNA: TGTGCCAGCAGTTTAAGGGACAAAAACAATGAGCAGTTCTTC
CDR3: CASSLRDKNNEQFF

J: TRBJ2-1
D: TRBD1
V: TRBV15
size: .
DNA: TGTGCCACCAGCAGAGATAGGGACAGGATTTCCAATGAGCAGTTCTTC
CDR3: CATSRDRDRISNEQFF